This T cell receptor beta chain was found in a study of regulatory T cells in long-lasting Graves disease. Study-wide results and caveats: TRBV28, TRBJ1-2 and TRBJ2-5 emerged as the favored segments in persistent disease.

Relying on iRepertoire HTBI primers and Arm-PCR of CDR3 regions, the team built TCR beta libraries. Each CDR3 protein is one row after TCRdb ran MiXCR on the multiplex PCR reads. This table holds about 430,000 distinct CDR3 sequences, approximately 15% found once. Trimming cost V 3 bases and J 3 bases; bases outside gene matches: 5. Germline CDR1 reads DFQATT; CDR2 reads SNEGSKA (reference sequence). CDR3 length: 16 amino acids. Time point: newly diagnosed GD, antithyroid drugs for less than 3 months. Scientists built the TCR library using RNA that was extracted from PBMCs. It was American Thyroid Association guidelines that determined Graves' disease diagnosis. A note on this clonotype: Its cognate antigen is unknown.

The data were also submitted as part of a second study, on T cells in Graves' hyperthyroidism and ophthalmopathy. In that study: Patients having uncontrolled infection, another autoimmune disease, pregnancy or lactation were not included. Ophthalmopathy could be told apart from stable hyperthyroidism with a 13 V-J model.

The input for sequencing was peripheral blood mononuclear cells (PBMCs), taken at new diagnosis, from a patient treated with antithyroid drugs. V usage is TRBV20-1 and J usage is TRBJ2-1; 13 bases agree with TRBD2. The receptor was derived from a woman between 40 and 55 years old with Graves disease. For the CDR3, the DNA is TGCAGTGCTAGGGGACTAGCGGGATCTCTCTACAATGAGCAGTTCTTC. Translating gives CSARGLAGSLYNEQFF.